This T cell receptor (beta chain) originates from a study of cytomegalovirus exposure and HLA in healthy donors. In germline, CDR1 is SSHAT, CDR2 FNYEAQ (reference sequence). The CDR3 is 11 amino acids. Concerning this clone itself: Its specificity is not known. Mismatch with germline at one junction end may stem from a read error.

A multiplex PCR was run with 60 Vbeta primers and 13 Jbeta primers. Original processing notes: About 11 million of about 88 million unique TCR beta chains were shared, per a later count. Sequenced by immunoSEQ multiplex PCR; TCRdb stores in-frame clones only, minus some. V and J calls and clone size are as listed in that table; D and trimming were resolved from the DNA. Among more than 20,000 clones listed, around 70% were seen once. Findings and caveats of the study: Reports credit the classifier with highly specific, highly sensitive diagnosis of cytomegalovirus status. Researchers reported that a few CMV-associated chains were confirmed in vitro as CMV antigen-specific. As a later analysis revealed, most CMV-associated TCR beta chains appeared HLA-restricted.

The TCR sequence derives from a woman aged 45-60 years in good health and CMV-seronegative. The gene calls are TRBV7-7 and TRBJ2-5; no clear D gene. The source material was PBMCs. The CDR3 region has the DNA TGTGCTAGCAGCCCAGGAGAGACCCAGTACTTC. It yields the protein CASSPGETQYF. The complete variable domain, with remaining parts taken from reference TRBV7-7 and TRBJ2-5, reads GAGVSQSPRYKVTKRGQDVTLRCDPISSHATLYWYQQALGQGPEFLTYFNYEAQPDKSGLPSDRFSAERPEGSISTLTIQRTEQRDSAMYRCASSPGETQYFGPGTRLLVL.